This TCR beta chain originates from a study of T cell changes during pregnancy in multiple sclerosis. Libraries were prepared by immunoSEQ multiplex PCR; TCRdb keeps only in-frame clonotypes and omits some of them. The table records some 46,000 clones, 85% to 95% of them present only once. Within the sample, this clone is medium-sized. This TCR was recovered from a female donor with multiple sclerosis, enrolled in a pregnancy study. The sample consisted of peripheral blood.

DNA of the CDR3: TGTGCCAGCCGTCTGACGGACCTCTATGGCTACACCTTC. It is translated as CASRLTDLYGYTF. The chain is built from TRBV6-5 and TRBJ1-2; no reliable D call. Germline CDR1 and CDR2: MNHEY and SVGAGI. V was trimmed by 8 bases and J by 4 bases, leaving 14 bases between them. CDR3 size: 13 residues.